These 7 T cell receptor beta chains came from one sample sequenced in a study of blood T cells in healthy people across ages. Combining a sample-barcoded 5' primer with a J-beta primer mix, a second PCR ran for about 7 to 11 cycles. TCRdb recomputed calls from the 5' RACE reads with MiXCR, one row per CDR3 protein. Of roughly 680,000 distinct CDR3 sequences in the sample, 52% are singletons; the top ten hold about 13%. The sequencing sample was made of blood. All receptors come from a woman older than 75 in good health.

This clonotype was seen many times. V usage is TRBV3-1 and J usage is TRBJ2-1; 9 positions match TRBD2. This CDR3 is 15 amino acids long. Germline CDR1 reads LGHDT; CDR2 reads YNNKEL (reference sequence). J lost 10 bases, V lost 6 bases, and 13 bases had no gene match. As DNA, the CDR3 is TGTGCCAGCAGTTATATGGCGGGAGGGCCGCGGGAGCAGTTCTTC. This gives the protein CASSYMAGGPREQFF.

Comment on this clonotype: This may arise from a read error, as a much more abundant clone is one base away. This chain uses TRBV11-2 with TRBJ2-3; D is undetermined. V gave up 7 bases and J gave up 0 bases, with 17 bases separating them. Germline lookup yields CDR1 SGHAT and CDR2 FQNNGV. This CDR3 spans 16 amino acids. The CDR3 sequence is CASNGVWYSSTDTQYF. Written as DNA, the CDR3 is TGTGCCAGCAACGGTGTTTGGTACTCTAGCACAGATACGCAGTATTTT.

There are a few counts of this clonotype. The rearrangement links TRBV20-1 to TRBJ2-5, with 8 positions matching TRBD2. The V gene's germline CDR1 is DFQATT and CDR2 SNEGSKA (reference sequence). The ends lost 5 bases at V and 1 base at J; junction bases unmatched: 6. The CDR3 loop spans 14 amino acids. The CDR3 sequence is CSAFSGGLQETQYF. CDR3 coding DNA: TGCAGTGCTTTTTCGGGGGGGCTCCAAGAGACCCAGTACTTC.

In its sample, this clonotype was seen a few times. The chain combines TRBV28 with TRBJ2-1; 11 nucleotides align to TRBD2. Germline loops: CDR1 MDHEN, CDR2 SYDVKM. This CDR3 has 14 amino acids. The J segment lost 6 bases and the V segment lost 10 bases, leaving 8 bases of the junction unmatched. Here the CDR3 reads CATCSGRGANEQFF. Written as DNA, the CDR3 is TGTGCCACCTGTAGCGGGAGGGGGGCCAATGAGCAGTTCTTC.

The gene calls are TRBV29-1 and TRBJ2-1; 8 nucleotides line up with TRBD1. Per the germline V gene, CDR1 is SQVTM and CDR2 is ANQGSEA. The CDR3 has 14 residues. Trimming cost V 4 bases and J 5 bases; bases outside gene matches: 7. The CDR3 loop is CSVGTGILNNEQFF. The CDR3 DNA follows: TGCAGCGTTGGGACAGGGATTTTGAACAATGAGCAGTTCTTC.

This chain links TRBV12-3 or TRBV12-4 with TRBJ2-7; D remains ambiguous. This CDR3 region has 15 residues. Trimming removed 3 bases at V and 2 bases at J, with 14 bases between. DNA for the CDR3: TGTGCCAGCAGTTTTCTGGGCAACCTACCCTACGAGCAGTACTTC. Residues: CASSFLGNLPYEQYF.

The V and J genes are TRBV20-1 and TRBJ2-3; 8 positions match TRBD2. The CDR3 contains 14 residues. The germline V gene has CDR1 DFQATT and CDR2 SNEGSKA (reference sequence). V dropped 8 bases and J dropped 2; count of bases not matched to a gene: 9. CDR3 coding DNA: TGCAGTCCTACGAGCGGGGGAGACACAGATACGCAGTATTTT. It translates to CSPTSGGDTDTQYF.